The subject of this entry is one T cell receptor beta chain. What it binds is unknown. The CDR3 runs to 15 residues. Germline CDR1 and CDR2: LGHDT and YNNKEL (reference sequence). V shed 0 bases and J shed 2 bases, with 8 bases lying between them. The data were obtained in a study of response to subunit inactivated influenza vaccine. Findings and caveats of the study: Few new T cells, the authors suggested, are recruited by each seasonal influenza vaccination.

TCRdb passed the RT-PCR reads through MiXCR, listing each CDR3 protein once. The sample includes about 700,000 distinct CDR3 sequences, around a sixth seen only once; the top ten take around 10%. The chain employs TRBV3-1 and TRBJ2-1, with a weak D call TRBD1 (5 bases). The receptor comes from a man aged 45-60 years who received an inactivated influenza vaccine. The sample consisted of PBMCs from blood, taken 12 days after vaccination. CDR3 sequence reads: CASSQDVQAYNEQFF. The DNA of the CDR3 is TGTGCCAGCAGCCAAGATGTACAGGCCTACAATGAGCAGTTCTTC.